This T cell receptor (beta chain) was retrieved from a study of cytomegalovirus exposure and HLA in healthy donors. Study-level points and caveats: Cytomegalovirus association was listed for roughly 160 TCR beta chains. With later analysis, a missense DCLRE1C variant became linked to TCR beta V- and J-gene trimming. TRBV6-2, TRBV6-3 and other indistinguishable V segments were excluded. Later analysis reportedly placed an Asian-associated ancestry cluster below the roughly 630-donor mean in N-insertions.

With regard to this clone: What it binds is not known.

With 60 Vbeta and 13 Jbeta primers, the PCR was carried out. Using immunoSEQ multiplex PCR, the repertoire was profiled, and TCRdb retains in-frame clones only, with some absent. Of approximately 160,000 clones listed, 77% are singletons. This CDR3 is 14 amino acids long. Germline V gives CDR1 SNHLY, CDR2 FYNNEI. Trimming shortened V by 2 bases and J by 2 bases, and 9 bases separated the two germline ends. The TCR originated in a male donor in good health and CMV-seropositive. V gene TRBV2 combines with J gene TRBJ2-5, with a weak D call TRBD1 (6 bases). The sample was PBMCs. The chain's CDR3 is CASSELGAQETQYF. The CDR3 region has the DNA TGTGCCAGCAGTGAATTGGGGGCACAAGAGACCCAGTACTTC.